The rows below give T cell receptor beta chains drawn from one sample of a study of a mutant IDH1 vaccine in newly diagnosed glioma. Which antigens these TCRs recognize remains unknown. Only in-frame clones appear in the TCRdb table, and some are missing; sequencing was by immunoSEQ multiplex PCR. The sample includes around 26,000 clones, about 70% of them seen just once. Sequencing was performed on peripheral blood mononuclear cells (PBMCs), taken from a glioma patient whose treatment included an IDH1 peptide vaccine. Receptor source: a man between 18 and 29 years old with glioma. Some clones in this sample may be carry-over from other donors' samples. CDR3s include the opening cysteine and the closing phenylalanine or tryptophan. The order of the fields is J gene, D gene, clone size, V gene, CDR3 protein, CDR3 DNA. The D gene is left open where the match is weak. Clone size, where shown, is once, few, many, or a class for clones that have expanded.

TRBJ2-1 | TRBD2 | - | TRBV5-6 | CASSLWASGAQVDEQFF | TGTGCCAGCAGCTTGTGGGCTAGCGGGGCCCAAGTGGATGAGCAGTTCTTC
TRBJ2-7 | - | - | TRBV6-1 | CASSDRERRPLRSYEQYF | TGTGCCAGCAGTGATAGAGAACGGAGACCCCTCCGGTCCTACGAGCAGTACTTC
TRBJ1-3 | - | once | TRBV25-1 | CASSALNFSGNTIYF | TGTGCCAGCAGTGCGCTAAACTTCTCTGGAAACACCATATATTTT
TRBJ2-5 | TRBD2 | - | TRBV5-1 | CASSLVASGVGETQYF | TGCGCCAGCAGCTTGGTGGCTAGCGGGGTCGGAGAGACCCAGTACTTC
TRBJ1-5 | TRBD1 | - | TRBV9 | CASSVGQGARQPQHF | TGTGCCAGCAGCGTAGGACAGGGGGCGAGGCAGCCCCAGCATTTT
TRBJ2-5 | - | - | TRBV28 | CASSLFQGGETQYF | TGTGCCAGCAGTTTATTCCAGGGGGGAGAGACCCAGTACTTC
TRBJ2-2 | - | - | TRBV27 | CASSLNGGELFF | TGTGCCAGCAGTTTGAATGGCGGGGAGCTGTTTTTT
TRBJ2-7 | - | - | TRBV4-2 | CASSQDPNEFSYYEQYF | TGTGCCAGCAGCCAAGACCCCAACGAGTTCTCCTACTACGAGCAGTACTTC
TRBJ1-4 | - | - | TRBV4-3 | CASSPVGEKLFF | TGCGCCAGCAGCCCAGTTGGGGAAAAACTGTTTTTT
TRBJ1-5 | - | few | TRBV7-9 | CASSLEVGQPQHF | TGTGCCAGCAGCTTGGAGGTTGGCCAGCCCCAGCATTTT